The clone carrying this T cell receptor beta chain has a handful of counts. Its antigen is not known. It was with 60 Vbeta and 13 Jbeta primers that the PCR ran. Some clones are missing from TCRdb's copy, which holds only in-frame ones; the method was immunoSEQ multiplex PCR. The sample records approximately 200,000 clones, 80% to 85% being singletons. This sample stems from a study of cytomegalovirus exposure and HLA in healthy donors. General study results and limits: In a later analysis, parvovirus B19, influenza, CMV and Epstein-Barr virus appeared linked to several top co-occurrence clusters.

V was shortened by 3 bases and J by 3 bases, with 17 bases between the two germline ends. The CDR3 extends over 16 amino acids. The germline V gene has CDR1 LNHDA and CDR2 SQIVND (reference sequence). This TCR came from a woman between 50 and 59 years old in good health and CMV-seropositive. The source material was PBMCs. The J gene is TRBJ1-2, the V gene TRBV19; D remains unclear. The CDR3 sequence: CASSIYGVKRDYGYTF. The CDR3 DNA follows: TGTGCCAGTAGTATTTACGGGGTCAAGAGGGACTATGGCTACACCTTC.